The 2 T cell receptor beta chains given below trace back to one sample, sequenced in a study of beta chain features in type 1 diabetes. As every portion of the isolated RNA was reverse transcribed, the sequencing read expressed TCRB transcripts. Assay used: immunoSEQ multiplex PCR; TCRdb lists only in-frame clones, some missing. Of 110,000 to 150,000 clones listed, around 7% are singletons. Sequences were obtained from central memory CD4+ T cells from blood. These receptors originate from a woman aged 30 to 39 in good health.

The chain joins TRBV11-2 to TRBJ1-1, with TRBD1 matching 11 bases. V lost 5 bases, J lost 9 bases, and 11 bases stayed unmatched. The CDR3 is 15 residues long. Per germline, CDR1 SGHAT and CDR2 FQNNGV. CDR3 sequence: CASSPGQGAQVKAFF. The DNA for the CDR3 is TGTGCCAGCAGCCCCGGACAGGGGGCGCAGGTAAAAGCTTTCTTT.

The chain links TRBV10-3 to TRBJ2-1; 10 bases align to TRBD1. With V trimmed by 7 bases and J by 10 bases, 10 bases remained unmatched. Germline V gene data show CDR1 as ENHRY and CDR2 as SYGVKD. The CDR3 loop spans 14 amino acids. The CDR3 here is CAIMRDRGLGEQFF. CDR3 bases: TGTGCCATCATGCGGGACAGGGGTCTAGGAGAGCAGTTCTTC.